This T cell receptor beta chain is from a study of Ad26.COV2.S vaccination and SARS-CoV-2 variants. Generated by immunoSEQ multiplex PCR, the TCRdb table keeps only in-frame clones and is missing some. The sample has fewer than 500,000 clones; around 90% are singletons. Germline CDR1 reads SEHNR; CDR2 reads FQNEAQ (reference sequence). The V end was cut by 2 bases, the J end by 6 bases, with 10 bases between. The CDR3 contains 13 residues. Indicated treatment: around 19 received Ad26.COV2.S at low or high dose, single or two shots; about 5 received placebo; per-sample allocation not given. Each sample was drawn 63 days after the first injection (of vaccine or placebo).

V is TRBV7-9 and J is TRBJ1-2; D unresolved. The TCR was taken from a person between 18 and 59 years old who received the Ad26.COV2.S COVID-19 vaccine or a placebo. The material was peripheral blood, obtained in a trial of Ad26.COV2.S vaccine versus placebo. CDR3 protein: CASSLRGQDGYTF. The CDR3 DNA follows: TGTGCCAGCAGCTTACGAGGTCAGGATGGCTACACCTTC. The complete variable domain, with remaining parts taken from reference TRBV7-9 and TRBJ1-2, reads DTGVSQNPRHKITKRGQNVTFRCDPISEHNRLYWYRQTLGQGPEFLTYFQNEAQLEKSRLLSDRFSAERPKGSFSTLEIQRTEQGDSAMYLCASSLRGQDGYTFGSGTRLTVV.